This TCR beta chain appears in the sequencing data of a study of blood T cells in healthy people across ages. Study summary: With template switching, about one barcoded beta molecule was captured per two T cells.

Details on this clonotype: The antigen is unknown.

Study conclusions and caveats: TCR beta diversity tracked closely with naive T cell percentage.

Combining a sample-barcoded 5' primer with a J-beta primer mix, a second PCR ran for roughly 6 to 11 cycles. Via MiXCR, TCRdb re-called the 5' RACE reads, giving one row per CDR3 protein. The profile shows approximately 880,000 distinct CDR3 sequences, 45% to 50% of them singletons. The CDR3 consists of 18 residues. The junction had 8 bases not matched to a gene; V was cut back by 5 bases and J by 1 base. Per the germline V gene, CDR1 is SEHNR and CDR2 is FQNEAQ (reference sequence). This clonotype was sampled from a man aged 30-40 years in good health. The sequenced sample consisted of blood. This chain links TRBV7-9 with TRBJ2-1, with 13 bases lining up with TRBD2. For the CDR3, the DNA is TGTGCCAGCAGCAACGGGGGACTAGCGGGAATTTCCTACAATGAGCAGTTCTTC. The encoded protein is CASSNGGLAGISYNEQFF.